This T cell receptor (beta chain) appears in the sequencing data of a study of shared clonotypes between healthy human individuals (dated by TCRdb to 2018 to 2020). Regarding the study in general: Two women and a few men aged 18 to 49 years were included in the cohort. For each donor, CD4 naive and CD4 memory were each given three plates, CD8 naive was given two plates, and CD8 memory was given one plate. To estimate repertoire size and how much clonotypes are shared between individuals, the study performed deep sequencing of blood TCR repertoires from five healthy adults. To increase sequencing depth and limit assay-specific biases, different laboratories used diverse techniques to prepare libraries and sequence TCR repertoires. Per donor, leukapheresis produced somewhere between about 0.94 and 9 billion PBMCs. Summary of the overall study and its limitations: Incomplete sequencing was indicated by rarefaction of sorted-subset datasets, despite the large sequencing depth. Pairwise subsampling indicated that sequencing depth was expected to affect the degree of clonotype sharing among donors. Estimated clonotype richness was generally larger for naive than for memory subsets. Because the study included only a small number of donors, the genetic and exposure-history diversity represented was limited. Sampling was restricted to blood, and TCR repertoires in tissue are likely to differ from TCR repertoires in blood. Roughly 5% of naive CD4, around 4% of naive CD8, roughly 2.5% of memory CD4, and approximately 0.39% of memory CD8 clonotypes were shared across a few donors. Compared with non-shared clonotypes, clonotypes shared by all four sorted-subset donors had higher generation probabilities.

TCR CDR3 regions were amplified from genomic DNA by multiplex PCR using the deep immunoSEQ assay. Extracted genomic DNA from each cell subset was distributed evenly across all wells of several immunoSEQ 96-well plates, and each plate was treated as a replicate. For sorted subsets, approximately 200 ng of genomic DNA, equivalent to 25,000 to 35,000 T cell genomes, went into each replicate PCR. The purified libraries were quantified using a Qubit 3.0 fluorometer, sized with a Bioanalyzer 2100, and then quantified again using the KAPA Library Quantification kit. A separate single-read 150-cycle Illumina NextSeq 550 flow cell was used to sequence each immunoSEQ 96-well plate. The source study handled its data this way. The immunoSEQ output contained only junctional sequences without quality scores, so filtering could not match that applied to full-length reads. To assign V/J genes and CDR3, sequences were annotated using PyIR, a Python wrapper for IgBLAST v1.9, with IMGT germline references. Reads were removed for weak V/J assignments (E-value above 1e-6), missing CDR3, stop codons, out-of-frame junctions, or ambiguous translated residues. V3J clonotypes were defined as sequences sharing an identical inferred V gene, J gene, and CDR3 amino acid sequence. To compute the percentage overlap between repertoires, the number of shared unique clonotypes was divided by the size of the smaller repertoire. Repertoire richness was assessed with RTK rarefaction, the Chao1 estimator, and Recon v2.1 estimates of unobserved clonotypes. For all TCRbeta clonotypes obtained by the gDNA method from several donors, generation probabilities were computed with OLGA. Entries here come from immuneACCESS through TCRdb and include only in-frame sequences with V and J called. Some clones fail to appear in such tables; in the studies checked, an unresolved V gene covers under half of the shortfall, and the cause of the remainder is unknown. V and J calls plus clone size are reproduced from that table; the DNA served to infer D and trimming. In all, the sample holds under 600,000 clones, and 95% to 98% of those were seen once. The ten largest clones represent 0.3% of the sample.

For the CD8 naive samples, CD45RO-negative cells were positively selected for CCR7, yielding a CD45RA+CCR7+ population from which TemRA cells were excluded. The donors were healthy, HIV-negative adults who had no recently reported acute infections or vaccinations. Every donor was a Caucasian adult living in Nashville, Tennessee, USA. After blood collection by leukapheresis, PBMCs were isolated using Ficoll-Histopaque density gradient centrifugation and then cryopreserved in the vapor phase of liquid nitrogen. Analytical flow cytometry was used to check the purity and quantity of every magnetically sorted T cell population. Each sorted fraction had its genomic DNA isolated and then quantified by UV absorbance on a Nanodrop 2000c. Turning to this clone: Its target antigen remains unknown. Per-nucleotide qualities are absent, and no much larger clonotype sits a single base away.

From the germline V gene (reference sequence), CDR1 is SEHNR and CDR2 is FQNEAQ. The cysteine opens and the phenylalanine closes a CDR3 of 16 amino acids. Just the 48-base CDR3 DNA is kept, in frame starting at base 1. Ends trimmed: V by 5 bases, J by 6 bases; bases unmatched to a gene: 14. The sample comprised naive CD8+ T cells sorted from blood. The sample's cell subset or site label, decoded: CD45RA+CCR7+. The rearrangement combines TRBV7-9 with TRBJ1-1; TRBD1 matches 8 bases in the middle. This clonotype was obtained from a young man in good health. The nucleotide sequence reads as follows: TGTGCCAGCAGCACCCCGGGACAGGCGTGGGGGGCTGAAGCTTTCTTT. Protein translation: CASSTPGQAWGAEAFF.